The clone carrying this T cell receptor (beta chain) was recorded once. Participant ages covered about 18 to 89 years across 20 to 25 US areas. Participants' reported clinical history set cohort assignment. Each recovered donor of Cohort 3 presented with two negative PCRs, clearance, or symptom resolution. These data originate in a study of blood T cell repertoires in COVID-19. The overall study: The origin of the acute and convalescent COVID-19 samples was the United States, Italy and Spain.

Assay used: immunoSEQ multiplex PCR; TCRdb lists only in-frame clones, some missing. Of around 270,000 clones listed, 70% to 90% are singletons. Per germline, CDR1 ENHRY and CDR2 SYGVKD. V dropped 7 bases and J dropped 7 bases, with 14 bases sitting between them. The CDR3 loop spans 14 amino acids. V and J are TRBV10-3 and TRBJ1-6, with unresolved D. The sequence derives from a woman in her thirties who had recovered from COVID-19. Sequences were obtained from PBMCs or T cells enriched from blood (not recorded which). CDR3 bases: TGTGCCATCACGGCGACAAGAACGAATTCACCCCTCCACTTT. Translated, it gives CAITATRTNSPLHF.